The 6 T cell receptor beta chains below come from one sample, sequenced in a study of T cell responses to AZD1222 COVID-19 vaccine. The protocol was immunoSEQ multiplex PCR, while the TCRdb copy is restricted to in-frame clones and leaves out a portion. The sample holds tens of thousands of clones; almost 90% are singletons and the top ten take around 10%. The material was peripheral blood, obtained on day 0 of MenACWY control vaccination. These receptors all come from an adult in good health.

In its sample, this clone was seen a few times. The chain carries TRBV5-4 and TRBJ1-2; D is uncertain. The germline V and J ends were trimmed by 0 bases and 4 bases, with 7 bases remaining between them. The length of the CDR3 is 13 residues. The germline V gene has CDR1 SGHNT and CDR2 YYREEE (reference sequence). The CDR3 is CASSLGGSYGYTF. In DNA, the CDR3 is TGTGCCAGCAGCTTGGGGGGAAGCTATGGCTACACCTTC.

This clone was observed many times. The chain recombines TRBV2 with TRBJ1-5, with D perhaps TRBD1 (6 bases). CDR1 is SNHLY, CDR2 FYNNEI, per germline. V lost 1 base, J lost 3 bases, and 7 bases lay in between. This CDR3 spans 14 amino acids. The CDR3 loop reads CASSEGGLNQPQHF. In DNA form, the CDR3 reads TGTGCCAGCAGTGAAGGGGGGCTCAATCAGCCCCAGCATTTT.

Only a few counts were recorded for this clone. The CDR3 spells CASSSQQGRNEQFF. The DNA for the CDR3 is TGTGCCAGCAGCTCCCAACAGGGGCGGAATGAGCAGTTCTTC. This chain joins TRBV11-2 and TRBJ2-1, with TRBD1 matching over 7 bases. The CDR3 has 14 amino acids. CDR1 SGHAT and CDR2 FQNNGV come from the germline V gene. J lost 7 bases, V lost 4 bases, and 7 bases had no gene match. The variable domain in full, with the rest retrieved from reference TRBV11-2 and TRBJ2-1, is EAGVAQSPRYKIIEKRQSVAFWCNPISGHATLYWYQQILGQGPKLLIQFQNNGVVDDSQLPKDRFSAERLKGVDSTLKIQPAKLEDSAVYLCASSSQQGRNEQFFGPGTRLTVL.

V usage is TRBV19 and J usage is TRBJ1-4, with unresolved D. The CDR3 loop spans 14 amino acids. Trimming left V 7 bases short and J 0 bases short, with 9 bases between. The germline V gene has CDR1 LNHDA and CDR2 SQIVND (reference sequence). The CDR3, as DNA: TGTGCCAGTACGCCGGGGTCAACTAATGAAAAACTGTTTTTT. Translating it yields CASTPGSTNEKLFF.

The chain recombines TRBV6-4 with TRBJ1-5; no firm D call. The ends were cut back, 3 bases at V and 7 bases at J, with 10 bases in the middle. Germline CDR1 and CDR2: MRHNA and SNTAGT. This CDR3 is 13 amino acids long. The CDR3 region is CASSERSDQPQHF. The CDR3 DNA follows: TGTGCCAGCAGTGAAAGGTCGGACCAGCCCCAGCATTTT.

Of note for this clone: Different DNA sequences within this sample yield the same CDR3. The chain is built from TRBV19 and TRBJ1-1; maybe TRBD1 (5 bases). Germline CDR1 and CDR2: LNHDA and SQIVND (reference sequence). CDR3 length equals 13 residues. V lost 1 base to trimming and J lost 4 bases, with 7 bases between them. DNA for the CDR3: TGTGCCAGTAGTATAGCGGGGGGCACTGAAGCTTTCTTT. Residues: CASSIAGGTEAFF.